These T cell receptor beta chains were read from a single sample in a study of preoperative IRX-2 immunotherapy in early breast cancer. This table comes from immunoSEQ multiplex PCR, and its TCRdb copy is limited to in-frame clones, with some not included. The table includes about 37,000 clones, 75% to 85% detected once. Sequenced here: lymph node tissue, sampled after IRX-2 immunotherapy. These receptors were obtained from a human donor with breast cancer. Both conserved end residues are part of each CDR3. The D gene is left open where the match is weak. Rows may omit the clone size; those that give it use once, few, many or a size class.

j_call clone_size v_call d_call cdr3_length cdr3_aa cdr3_nt
TRBJ1-5 - TRBV10-2 - 14 CASRANRDNQPQHF TGCGCCAGCAGAGCCAACAGGGACAATCAGCCCCAGCATTTT
TRBJ1-1 - TRBV2 - 15 CASSEFPFSDTEAFF TGTGCCAGCAGTGAATTTCCGTTCTCGGACACTGAAGCTTTCTTT
TRBJ1-6 - TRBV18 - 16 CASSPSLDSNNSPLHF TGTGCCAGCTCACCGTCCTTAGACAGCAATAATTCACCCCTCCACTTT
TRBJ2-7 - TRBV23-1 - 15 CASSQEFTASGEQYF TGCGCCAGCAGCCAAGAGTTCACGGCATCAGGGGAGCAGTACTTC
TRBJ1-2 - TRBV5-1 - 15 CASSLDSQAHYGYTF TGCGCCAGCAGCTTGGATTCGCAGGCCCACTATGGCTACACCTTC
TRBJ1-1 - TRBV11-3 - 16 CASSLLGPGANTEAFF TGTGCCAGCAGCTTATTAGGCCCCGGGGCTAACACTGAAGCTTTCTTT
TRBJ2-3 few TRBV19 - 13 CASSGQFTDTQYF TGTGCCAGTAGTGGACAGTTCACAGATACGCAGTATTTT
TRBJ2-5 - TRBV12-5 TRBD1 16 CASGLASPGGSETQYF TGTGCTAGTGGTTTGGCTTCCCCAGGGGGCAGTGAGACCCAGTACTTC
TRBJ1-1 - TRBV1 - 16 CASSQDLVTVNTEAFF TGCGCCAGCAGCCAAGACCTCGTGACAGTGAACACTGAAGCTTTCTTT
TRBJ1-2 - TRBV28 - 13 CASSVPHMDGYTF TGTGCCAGCAGTGTACCCCACATGGATGGCTACACCTTC
TRBJ2-7 - TRBV15 - 16 CATSSPGHNSLYEQYF TGTGCCACCAGCAGCCCGGGTCATAACTCCCTCTACGAGCAGTACTTC
TRBJ2-6 - TRBV6-8 - 18 CASSTPRAGHSGANVLTF TGTGCCAGCAGTACCCCGAGGGCAGGACACTCTGGGGCCAACGTCCTGACTTTC
TRBJ1-1 - TRBV28 TRBD1 15 CASLGQGGLGTEAFF TGTGCCAGCTTAGGACAGGGGGGTTTGGGCACTGAAGCTTTCTTT
TRBJ2-7 - TRBV25-1 TRBD1 15 CASSVRDRGYYEQYF TGTGCCAGCAGTGTCCGGGACAGGGGTTACTACGAGCAGTACTTC
TRBJ2-7 - TRBV4-1 - 14 CASSQGTDFYEQYF TGCGCCAGCAGCCAAGGGACAGACTTCTACGAGCAGTACTTC
TRBJ2-7 - TRBV11-3 TRBD1 14 CASSPWTGGVEQYF TGTGCCAGCAGCCCTTGGACAGGGGGCGTGGAGCAGTACTTC
TRBJ1-3 few TRBV11-3 - 16 CASSLFSAGSGNTIYF TGTGCCAGCAGCTTGTTTTCAGCCGGATCTGGAAACACCATATATTTT
TRBJ2-2 - TRBV11-3 - 15 CASSLETETTGELFF TGTGCCAGCAGCTTAGAGACAGAGACAACCGGGGAGCTGTTTTTT
TRBJ1-1 - TRBV19 - 13 CASKGRGDIEAFF TGTGCCAGCAAGGGTCGAGGGGACATTGAAGCTTTCTTT
TRBJ1-1 - TRBV30 - 13 CAWGQGWATEAFF TGTGCCTGGGGTCAGGGGTGGGCCACTGAAGCTTTCTTT
TRBJ1-5 - TRBV30 - 13 CAWSQNSNQPQHF TGTGCCTGGAGTCAGAATAGCAATCAGCCCCAGCATTTT
TRBJ1-3 - TRBV6-8 - 12 CASSQRGGTIYF TGTGCCAGCAGCCAGCGGGGAGGCACCATATATTTT
TRBJ2-7 - TRBV6-8 - 14 CASRGDTVSYEQYF TGTGCCAGCAGGGGAGATACGGTCTCCTACGAGCAGTACTTC
TRBJ1-5 - TRBV11-3 TRBD1 17 CASSSDSEQGLNQPQHF TGTGCCAGCAGCAGCGACTCCGAACAGGGGCTCAATCAGCCCCAGCATTTT